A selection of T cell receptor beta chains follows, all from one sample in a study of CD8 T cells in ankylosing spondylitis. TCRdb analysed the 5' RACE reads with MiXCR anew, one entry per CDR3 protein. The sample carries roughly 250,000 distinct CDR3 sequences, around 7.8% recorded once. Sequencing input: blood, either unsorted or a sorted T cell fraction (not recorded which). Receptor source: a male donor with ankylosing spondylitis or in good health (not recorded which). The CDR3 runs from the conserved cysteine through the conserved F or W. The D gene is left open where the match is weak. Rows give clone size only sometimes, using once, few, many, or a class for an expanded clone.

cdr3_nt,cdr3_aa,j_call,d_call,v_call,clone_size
TGTGCCAGCAGCTTCGGACTGGCGGTGGAGACCCAGTACTTC,CASSFGLAVETQYF,TRBJ2-5,.,TRBV7-2,.
TGCGCCAGCAGCCAAGATGTCGTGGGATCCGGAAAACTGTTTTTT,CASSQDVVGSGKLFF,TRBJ1-4,.,TRBV4-3,many
TGCGCCAGCAGCCTCGGGATCTCGACCGGGGAGCTGTTTTTT,CASSLGISTGELFF,TRBJ2-2,.,TRBV4-1,.
TGTGCCAGCAGCCATACCCCAGTCGGGGGGGAGCAGTACTTC,CASSHTPVGGEQYF,TRBJ2-7,TRBD2,TRBV27,.
TGTGCCAGCAGTTTCGGACCGGGACTAGCGGGGGGCCCCTACCAAGAGACCCAGTACTTC,CASSFGPGLAGGPYQETQYF,TRBJ2-5,TRBD2,TRBV12-3/TRBV12-4,.
TGTGCCAGCAGCCCAGGCGGACAGGGGGCGAATTATGGCTACACCTTC,CASSPGGQGANYGYTF,TRBJ1-2,TRBD1,TRBV6-2/TRBV6-3,many
TGCGCCAGCAGCCCGAGGACTAGCGGCCACAATGAGCAGTTCTTC,CASSPRTSGHNEQFF,TRBJ2-1,TRBD2,TRBV4-1,many
TGTGCCAGCAGCTCGAACAGGGGGCTGGGGACCGGGGAGCTGTTTTTT,CASSSNRGLGTGELFF,TRBJ2-2,TRBD1,TRBV5-4,many
TGTGCCAGCAGTTTTAGGGAGCAGCCCCAGCATTTT,CASSFREQPQHF,TRBJ1-5,.,TRBV12-3/TRBV12-4,many
TGCAGCGTTGAACGGGGACAGGGAAATGAAAAACTGTTTTTT,CSVERGQGNEKLFF,TRBJ1-4,TRBD1,TRBV29-1,.
TGCAGCGTTATTAGCGGGGCCTTTGGGACCGGGGAGCTGTTTTTT,CSVISGAFGTGELFF,TRBJ2-2,TRBD2,TRBV29-1,few
TGTGCCAGCAGTTTAGTCCTAGCGGGAGTCCACGAGCAGTACTTC,CASSLVLAGVHEQYF,TRBJ2-7,TRBD2,TRBV12-3/TRBV12-4,many
TGCAGCGTTGAAGAGGGAGGCTACAATGAGCAGTTCTTC,CSVEEGGYNEQFF,TRBJ2-1,.,TRBV29-1,many
TGCAGTGCTAGTTCATTCCTAGCGGGGCGCACAGATACGCAGTATTTT,CSASSFLAGRTDTQYF,TRBJ2-3,TRBD2,TRBV20-1,many
TGCGCCAGCAGCTTTTCCCTAGGGGCGACTGAAGCTTTCTTT,CASSFSLGATEAFF,TRBJ1-1,.,TRBV5-1,many